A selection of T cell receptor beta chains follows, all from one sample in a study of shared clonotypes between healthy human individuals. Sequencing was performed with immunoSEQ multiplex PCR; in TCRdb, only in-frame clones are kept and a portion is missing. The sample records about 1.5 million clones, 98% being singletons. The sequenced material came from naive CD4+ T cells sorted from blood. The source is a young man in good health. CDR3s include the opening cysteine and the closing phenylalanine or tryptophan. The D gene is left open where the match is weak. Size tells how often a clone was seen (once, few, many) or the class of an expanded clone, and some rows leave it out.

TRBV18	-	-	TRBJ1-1	CASSPPSSGEAFF	TGTGCCAGCTCACCGCCCTCCTCGGGTGAAGCTTTCTTT
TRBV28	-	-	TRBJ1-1	CASSLHTLNTEAFF	TGTGCCAGCAGTTTACATACCTTGAACACTGAAGCTTTCTTT
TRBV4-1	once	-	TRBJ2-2	CASSQDPSRLHTGELFF	TGCGCCAGCAGCCAAGATCCCTCCAGATTACACACCGGGGAGCTGTTTTTT
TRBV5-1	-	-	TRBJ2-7	CASSLATGENEQYF	TGCGCCAGCAGCTTGGCCACAGGAGAAAACGAGCAGTACTTC
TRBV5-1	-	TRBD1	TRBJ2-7	CASSLIVGQGSEQYF	TGCGCCAGCAGCTTAATCGTCGGACAGGGGAGCGAGCAGTACTTC
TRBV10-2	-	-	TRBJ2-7	CASSVDGSSYEQYF	TGCGCCAGCAGTGTGGACGGTTCCTCCTACGAGCAGTACTTC
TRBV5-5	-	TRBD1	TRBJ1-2	CASSPGQESYTF	TGTGCCAGCAGCCCGGGACAGGAGAGCTACACCTTC
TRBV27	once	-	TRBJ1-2	CASSGDAKNYGYTF	TGTGCCAGCAGCGGGGACGCGAAGAACTATGGCTACACCTTC
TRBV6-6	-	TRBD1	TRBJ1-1	CASSYPGGQNTEAFF	TGTGCCAGCAGTTACCCAGGGGGACAGAACACTGAAGCTTTCTTT
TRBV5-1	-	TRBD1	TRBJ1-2	CASRNEGTDPNYGYTF	TGCGCCAGCAGGAATGAAGGGACAGACCCAAACTATGGCTACACCTTC
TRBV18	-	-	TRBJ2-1	CASFFTGGGYNEQFF	TGTGCCAGCTTCTTTACAGGAGGAGGGTACAATGAGCAGTTCTTC
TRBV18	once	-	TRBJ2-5	CASSPLGGPGRQETQYF	TGTGCCAGCTCACCATTAGGAGGGCCAGGCCGTCAAGAGACCCAGTACTTC
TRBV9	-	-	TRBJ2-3	CASSVEGSTDTQYF	TGTGCCAGCAGCGTAGAAGGGAGCACAGATACGCAGTATTTT
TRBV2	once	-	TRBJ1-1	CASIEQVLINTEAFF	TGTGCCAGCATCGAACAGGTGCTTATCAACACTGAAGCTTTCTTT
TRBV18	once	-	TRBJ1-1	CASSLQGLAEAFF	TGTGCCAGCTCGCTACAGGGCCTAGCTGAAGCTTTCTTT
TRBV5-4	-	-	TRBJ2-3	CASSLETTDTQYF	TGTGCCAGCAGCTTGGAAACCACAGATACGCAGTATTTT
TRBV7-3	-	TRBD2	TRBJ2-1	CASSRRSGATYNEQFF	TGTGCCAGCAGTCGACGTAGCGGGGCGACCTACAATGAGCAGTTCTTC
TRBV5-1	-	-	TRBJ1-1	CASRRGTANTEAFF	TGCGCCAGCAGGAGGGGAACCGCGAACACTGAAGCTTTCTTT
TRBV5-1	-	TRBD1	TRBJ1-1	CASSLAGGQGVVNTEAFF	TGCGCCAGCAGCTTGGCCGGTGGACAGGGGGTCGTGAACACTGAAGCTTTCTTT
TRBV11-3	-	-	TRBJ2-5	CASSLEPGPGETQYF	TGTGCCAGCAGCTTAGAACCGGGACCGGGAGAGACCCAGTACTTC
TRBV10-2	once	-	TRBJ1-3	CASRGTGFTGNTIYF	TGCGCCAGCAGGGGTACAGGGTTCACTGGAAACACCATATATTTT
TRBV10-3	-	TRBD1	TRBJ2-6	CATNPDRASSGANVLTF	TGTGCCACCAACCCAGACAGGGCAAGCTCTGGGGCCAACGTCCTGACTTTC
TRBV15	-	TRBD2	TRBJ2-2	CATSRDGGGTGELFF	TGTGCCACCAGCAGAGATGGGGGGGGCACCGGGGAGCTGTTTTTT
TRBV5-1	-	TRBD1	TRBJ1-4	CASSVKPFGTDEKLFF	TGCGCCAGCAGCGTGAAGCCGTTCGGGACAGACGAAAAACTGTTTTTT
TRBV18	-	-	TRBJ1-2	CASSPKLARAGYGYTF	TGTGCCAGCTCACCAAAGTTAGCCAGGGCCGGCTATGGCTACACCTTC
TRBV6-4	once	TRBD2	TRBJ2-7	CASSRTSGSLGEQYF	TGTGCCAGCAGTCGGACTAGCGGGAGCTTGGGCGAGCAGTACTTC
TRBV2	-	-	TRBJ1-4	CASRETRIRGGPELTNEKLFF	TGTGCCAGCAGGGAAACCAGGATCCGAGGTGGGCCCGAACTAACTAATGAAAAACTGTTTTTT
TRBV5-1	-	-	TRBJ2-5	CASSLELPQYRTQYF	TGCGCCAGCAGCTTGGAGTTACCCCAATATCGGACCCAGTACTTC
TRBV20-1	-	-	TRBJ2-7	CSARAGHEQYF	TGCAGTGCTAGAGCGGGTCACGAGCAGTACTTC
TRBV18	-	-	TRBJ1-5	CASSQGFSQPQHF	TGTGCCAGCTCTCAGGGGTTTAGTCAGCCCCAGCATTTT
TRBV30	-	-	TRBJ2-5	CAWSVQGGSKTQYF	TGTGCCTGGAGTGTACAAGGAGGGAGTAAGACCCAGTACTTC
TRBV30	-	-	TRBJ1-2	CAWSPTIITVNYGYTF	TGTGCCTGGAGTCCTACAATAATAACAGTGAACTATGGCTACACCTTC